The 8 T cell receptor beta chains below come from one sample, sequenced in a study of blood T cell repertoires in COVID-19. Libraries were prepared by immunoSEQ multiplex PCR; TCRdb keeps only in-frame clonotypes and omits some of them. Here the sample spans 87,000 or so clones, about 90% being singletons. Sequences were obtained from peripheral blood. The receptors here all came from a human donor with acute or convalescent COVID-19. The donor label of this sample is uncertain.

The rearrangement links TRBV7-2 to TRBJ1-2; 9 bases are shared with TRBD1. This CDR3 is 14 amino acids long. Germline loops: CDR1 SGHTA, CDR2 FQGNSA. Trimming at V came to 5 bases and at J to 1 base, leaving 2 bases not matched to a gene. CDR3 coding DNA: TGTGCCAGCAGCAGGACAGGGGATAACTATGGCTACACCTTC. It translates to CASSRTGDNYGYTF. Drawing the rest from reference TRBV7-2 and TRBJ1-2, the complete variable domain is GAGVSQSPSNKVTEKGKDVELRCDPISGHTALYWYRQSLGQGLEFLIYFQGNSAPDKSGLPSDRFSAERTGGSVSTLTIQRTQQEDSAVYLCASSRTGDNYGYTFGSGTRLTVV.

The chain recombines TRBV28 with TRBJ1-5; D is unclear. The CDR3 has 15 amino acids. CDR1 is MDHEN and CDR2 is SYDVKM in the germline V gene. Trimming removed 5 bases from V and 1 base from J, with 12 bases in between. The CDR3 spells CASSPGVASNQPQHF. CDR3 in DNA: TGTGCCAGCAGTCCCGGGGTCGCGAGCAATCAGCCCCAGCATTTT.

The chain joins TRBV6-5 to TRBJ1-1; tentatively, D is TRBD1 (5 bases). The ends were cut back, 7 bases at V and 4 bases at J, with 16 bases in the middle. CDR3 length: 14 amino acids. Germline V gene data show CDR1 as MNHEY and CDR2 as SVGAGI. CDR3 amino acids: CASNQKQTATEAFF. The CDR3 DNA follows: TGTGCCAGCAACCAGAAACAGACAGCCACTGAAGCTTTCTTT.

The chain uses TRBV24-1 and TRBJ1-2; tentatively, D is TRBD1 (5 bases). The CDR3 totals 14 residues. Germline V gives CDR1 KGHDR, CDR2 SFDVKD. The germline V and J ends were trimmed by 2 bases and 5 bases, with 11 bases remaining between them. This CDR3 is CATSDSRVEYGYTF. DNA of the CDR3: TGTGCCACCAGTGATTCCAGGGTGGAATATGGCTACACCTTC.

V and J are TRBV28 and TRBJ1-5; 12 nucleotides line up with TRBD1. Germline V lookup: CDR1 MDHEN, CDR2 SYDVKM. CDR3 length equals 14 residues. J gave up 6 bases and V 7 bases, and 4 bases lay outside the gene matches. In DNA form, the CDR3 reads TGTGCCAGCAAGGGACAGGGGGCTCTTCAGCCCCAGCATTTT. Encoded protein: CASKGQGALQPQHF.

The genes are TRBV4-2 and TRBJ2-7, with D possibly matching TRBD2 (5 bases). V gave up 3 bases and J gave up 4 bases, with 19 bases separating them. This CDR3 contains 16 residues. In germline, CDR1 is LGHNA, CDR2 YNFKEQ. CDR3 coding DNA: TGTGCCAGCAGCCATAGCCTGGACTCAAGGCCTTACGAGCAGTACTTC. It encodes CASSHSLDSRPYEQYF.

The V call is TRBV9, the J call TRBJ2-2; 11 nucleotides agree with TRBD2. CDR3 length: 16 amino acids. Per the germline V gene, CDR1 is SGDLS and CDR2 is YYNGEE. The trim removed 2 bases at V and 7 bases at J, leaving 7 bases unmatched. The CDR3: CASSVALAGVNGELFF. CDR3 DNA: TGTGCCAGCAGCGTCGCACTAGCGGGGGTTAACGGGGAGCTGTTTTTT.

The chain is built from TRBV3-1 (or the pseudogene TRBV3-2) and TRBJ2-7; 8 positions match TRBD1. V was clipped by 4 bases and J by 1 base; unmatched bases: 3. Germline CDR1 reads LGHDT; CDR2 reads YNNKEL (reference sequence). The CDR3 is made up of 14 amino acids. CDR3 nucleotides: TGTGCCAGCAGCCCAGGGGGCGCGTCCTACGAGCAGTACTTC. This translates into CASSPGGASYEQYF.